The clone carrying this T cell receptor (beta chain) was seen only a few times. Its antigen is undetermined. This entry belongs to a study of cytomegalovirus exposure and HLA in healthy donors. Points from the study as a whole: While the bulk of TCR sequences proved rare, some public TCRs turned up in many donors. Overall, some 160 TCR beta chains were annotated as cytomegalovirus-associated.

While the first cohort had some 700 subjects, the donors belonged to the separate validation cohort of about 110 subjects. Germline loops: CDR1 SGDLS, CDR2 YYNGEE. V lost 7 bases, J lost 5 bases, and 2 bases stayed unmatched. The CDR3 is 12 residues long. TCRdb keeps only in-frame clones here, not all; method: immunoSEQ multiplex PCR. This sample yields approximately 150,000 clones, of which about 89% are seen a single time; 2.7% belongs to the top ten. This TCR was sampled from a man between 18 and 29 years old in good health and CMV-seropositive. Sequencing was carried out using PBMCs. The chain employs TRBV9 and TRBJ2-1, with 8 nucleotides matching TRBD2. Here the CDR3 reads CASGRGDNEQFF. In DNA, the CDR3 is TGTGCCAGCGGGCGGGGGGACAATGAGCAGTTCTTC.